The 28 T cell receptor beta chains listed next were all sequenced from one sample in a study of response to subunit inactivated influenza vaccine. TCRdb ran MiXCR on the RT-PCR reads and lists one entry per CDR3 protein. The sample consists of just over 300,000 distinct CDR3 sequences, roughly 22% of them appearing once. The sample here was PBMCs from blood, taken 21 months after vaccination. These receptors all stem from a man aged 50-75 years who received an inactivated influenza vaccine.

This chain links TRBV29-1 with TRBJ1-1; TRBD1 matches at 10 bases. Per the germline V gene, CDR1 is SQVTM and CDR2 is ANQGSEA. Trimming took 7 bases from V and 1 from J; bases not matched to a gene: 9. The CDR3 contains 15 residues. The CDR3: CSGVWDRGPNTEAFF. DNA of the CDR3: TGCAGCGGCGTGTGGGACAGGGGACCGAACACTGAAGCTTTCTTT.

The chain couples TRBV12-3 or TRBV12-4 to TRBJ1-2, with TRBD1 matching 7 bases. The CDR3 runs to 12 residues. V was pared by 3 bases and J by 14 bases, with 9 bases of the junction left unmatched. As DNA, the CDR3 is TGTGCCAGCAGTTTGTACCACAGGGGTATTACCTTC. Translated, it gives CASSLYHRGITF.

This clonotype was found a few times. This rearrangement joins TRBV5-1 to TRBJ2-2; D possibly corresponds to TRBD1 (6 bases). The V end was cut by 5 bases, the J end by 7 bases, with 12 bases between. The V gene's germline CDR1 is SGHRS and CDR2 YFSETQ. CDR3 length equals 13 residues. CDR3 protein: CASSQGQHGELFF. The CDR3, as DNA: TGCGCCAGCAGTCAAGGACAGCACGGGGAGCTGTTTTTT.

This clonotype was detected only a few times. The genes are TRBV28 and TRBJ2-3; 9 bases line up with TRBD2. CDR1 and CDR2 from the germline V gene are MDHEN and SYDVKM. Unmatched junction bases numbered 6, after V lost 3 bases and J lost 2 bases. The CDR3 spans 16 residues. CDR3 loop: CASSFGPSGVTDTQYF. For the CDR3, the DNA is TGTGCCAGCAGTTTCGGGCCTAGCGGGGTCACAGATACGCAGTATTTT.

The chain carries TRBV29-1 and TRBJ2-3; 7 bases are shared with TRBD1. This CDR3 is 13 amino acids long. Germline V CDR1 and CDR2: SQVTM, ANQGSEA. J was trimmed by 0 bases and V by 7 bases; bases with no gene match: 4. In DNA, the CDR3 is TGCAGCGGGGGACAGTTTAGCACAGATACGCAGTATTTT. Residues: CSGGQFSTDTQYF.

Only a few counts were recorded for this clonotype. The rearrangement uses TRBV12-3 or TRBV12-4 and TRBJ2-1; 8 bases line up with TRBD2. CDR3 length: 15 residues. V lost 4 bases and J lost 5; bases outside the gene matches: 7. The CDR3 bases are TGTGCCAGCAGTTCTGGCGGGGGGACCAACAATGAGCAGTTCTTC. Its protein is CASSSGGGTNNEQFF.

This clonotype was detected only a few times. The chain is built from TRBV20-1 and TRBJ2-5; no firm D call. The CDR3 is 14 residues long. Trimming stripped 0 bases from V and 2 bases from J, with 10 bases between. Germline CDR1 reads DFQATT; CDR2 reads SNEGSKA (reference sequence). The CDR3 coding sequence is TGCAGTGCTAGAGACCTAGGCCTGCAAGAGACCCAGTACTTC. It specifies CSARDLGLQETQYF.

V usage is TRBV28 and J usage is TRBJ2-5; a possible D gene is TRBD1 (5 bases). Germline V gives CDR1 MDHEN, CDR2 SYDVKM. V was trimmed by 2 bases and J by 4 bases, leaving 17 bases between them. CDR3 length: 16 residues. The CDR3 DNA follows: TGTGCCAGCAGTTTAGCCCCCACAGGTCGAGCAGAGACCCAGTACTTC. It yields the protein CASSLAPTGRAETQYF.

In its sample, this clonotype was seen a few times. The V gene is TRBV9, the J gene TRBJ2-5; D may correspond to TRBD1 or TRBD2 (6 bases each). The CDR3 runs 14 residues. V shed 3 bases and J shed 1 base, with 10 bases lying between them. CDR1 SGDLS and CDR2 YYNGEE come from the germline V gene. The CDR3 reads CASSGGGPQETQYF. The CDR3 bases are TGTGCCAGCAGCGGAGGGGGGCCCCAAGAGACCCAGTACTTC. Looking up the rest from reference TRBV9 and TRBJ2-5 gives the full variable domain: DSGVTQTPKHLITATGQRVTLRCSPRSGDLSVYWYQQSLDQGLQFLIQYYNGEERAKGNILERFSAQQFPDLHSELNLSSLELGDSALYFCASSGGGPQETQYFGPGTRLLVL.

This chain connects TRBV20-1 to TRBJ1-4; D remains unclear. This CDR3 spans 12 amino acids. V lost 2 bases and J lost 3, with 4 bases in between. Per germline, CDR1 DFQATT and CDR2 SNEGSKA (reference sequence). CDR3: CSARSPNEKLFF. CDR3 nucleotide sequence: TGCAGTGCTAGAAGTCCTAATGAAAAACTGTTTTTT.

This clonotype was counted once. The V call is TRBV28, the J call TRBJ2-3, with 8 bases aligning to TRBD1. CDR3 length: 14 amino acids. V trimming: 6 bases; J trimming: 3 bases; junction bases outside the gene matches: 5. CDR1 and CDR2 from the germline V gene are MDHEN and SYDVKM. The CDR3: CASRGQGETDTQYF. The CDR3 DNA reads as TGTGCCAGCAGAGGACAGGGAGAGACAGATACGCAGTATTTT.

The rearrangement joins TRBV12-3 or TRBV12-4 to TRBJ2-3; D not certain. Trimming took off 4 bases at V and 3 bases at J, with 11 bases between the two ends. This CDR3 spans 14 amino acids. CDR3 sequence: CASSYRVSTDTQYF. The CDR3 DNA sequence: TGTGCCAGCAGTTATCGGGTCTCTACAGATACGCAGTATTTT.

This clonotype was seen repeatedly, ten times or more. The chain links TRBV20-1 to TRBJ1-2; D perhaps matches TRBD1 (5 bases). CDR1 and CDR2 (germline): DFQATT, SNEGSKA (reference sequence). The CDR3 contains 14 residues. Between the trimmed V and J ends, which lost 0 bases and 3 bases, there was a span of 11 bases. CDR3 sequence (DNA): TGCAGTGCTAGAGAATCAGGGTTGCACTATGGCTACACCTTC. Encoded protein: CSARESGLHYGYTF.

This clonotype came up a few times. The gene calls are TRBV4-3 and TRBJ1-6; D ambiguous. CDR1 is LGHNA and CDR2 is YSLEER in the germline V gene. The CDR3 extends over 15 amino acids. V shed 1 base and J shed 6 bases, with 10 bases lying between them. CDR3 loop: CASSQAQMGNSPLHF. CDR3 bases: TGCGCCAGCAGCCAAGCACAGATGGGTAATTCACCCCTCCACTTT.

The chain links TRBV7-6 to TRBJ2-1, with TRBD2 matching over 7 bases. The V gene's germline CDR1 is SGHVS and CDR2 FNYEAQ. V was clipped by 5 bases and J by 9 bases; unmatched bases: 10. This CDR3 region has 14 residues. DNA of the CDR3: TGTGCCAGCAGCCTGAGGACTAGGGAGGGTGAGCAGTTCTTC. Translation: CASSLRTREGEQFF.

The chain joins TRBV6-2 or TRBV6-3 to TRBJ2-1; maybe TRBD2 (5 bases). This CDR3 spans 16 amino acids. Germline V CDR1 and CDR2: MNHEY, SVGEGT. Trimming took off 7 bases at V and 0 bases at J, with 16 bases between the two ends. CDR3 DNA: TGTGCCAGCAAAGGCCAGAGCGGTAGCTCCTACAATGAGCAGTTCTTC. As protein: CASKGQSGSSYNEQFF.

This clonotype was observed a few times. The CDR3 DNA sequence: TGTGCCAGCAGCGCAAGACAGGGACGGTCACCCCTCCACTTT. It specifies CASSARQGRSPLHF. The chain links TRBV5-5 to TRBJ1-6; 7 bases are a match to TRBD1. CDR3 length equals 14 residues. Germline V gene lookup returns CDR1 SGHKS and CDR2 YYEKEE (reference sequence). The trim removed 4 bases at V and 10 bases at J, leaving 8 bases unmatched.

This clonotype was observed a handful of times. This chain uses TRBV5-1 with TRBJ2-1; TRBD1 aligns across 7 bases. The CDR3 runs 14 residues. Germline V gene data show CDR1 as SGHRS and CDR2 as YFSETQ. The ends lost 5 bases at V and 0 bases at J; junction bases unmatched: 2. This CDR3 is CASRQGLSYNEQFF. The CDR3 DNA reads as TGCGCCAGCAGACAGGGGCTCTCCTACAATGAGCAGTTCTTC.

The chain is built from TRBV28 and TRBJ2-7; D not certain. The CDR3 is made up of 13 amino acids. The V gene's germline CDR1 is MDHEN and CDR2 SYDVKM. V was pared by 3 bases and J by 6 bases, with 12 bases between. The DNA of the CDR3 is TGTGCCAGCAGTTTTAGATCCCGCAGCGAGCAGTACTTC. It codes for CASSFRSRSEQYF.

The genes are TRBV11-1 and TRBJ2-1; TRBD2 matches at 16 bases. The ends lost 4 bases at V and 5 bases at J; junction bases unmatched: 11. The CDR3 runs 19 residues. Per germline, CDR1 SGHAT and CDR2 FQDESV (reference sequence). CDR3 nucleotides: TGTGCCAGCAGCTCATTCCGCGGGACTAGCGGGAGGGCCGACAATGAGCAGTTCTTC. Its translation: CASSSFRGTSGRADNEQFF.

The V gene is TRBV12-3 or TRBV12-4, the J gene TRBJ2-7; the D gene is possibly TRBD1 (7 bases). Trimming cost V 3 bases and J 7 bases, with 19 bases left between them. This CDR3 comprises 15 residues. Here the CDR3 DNA reads TGTGCCAGCAGTTTGGGGCTGGCAGGGGGGCTTGAGCAGTACTTC. Translation gives CASSLGLAGGLEQYF.

Many counts were recorded for this clonotype. J is TRBJ1-2 and V is TRBV4-3; 8 positions match TRBD1. Looked up from germline, CDR1 is LGHNA and CDR2 is YSLEER. Trimming at V came to 2 bases and at J to 2 bases, leaving 4 bases not matched to a gene. The CDR3 loop spans 15 amino acids. DNA of the CDR3: TGCGCCAGCAGCCAAACGACAGGGGCCAACTATGGCTACACCTTC. Translation: CASSQTTGANYGYTF.

CDR3 protein: CASSSDRVSYEQYF. DNA of the CDR3: TGTGCCAGCAGCTCCGACAGAGTCTCCTACGAGCAGTACTTC. V gene TRBV11-1 combines with J gene TRBJ2-7; D may be TRBD1 (5 bases). V was shortened by 4 bases and J by 0 bases, with 10 bases between the two germline ends. The V gene's germline CDR1 is SGHAT and CDR2 FQDESV (reference sequence). The CDR3 is made up of 14 amino acids. Supplemented by reference TRBV11-1 and TRBJ2-7, the full variable domain reads EAEVAQSPRYKITEKSQAVAFWCDPISGHATLYWYRQILGQGPELLVQFQDESVVDDSQLPKDRFSAERLKGVDSTLKIQPAELGDSAMYLCASSSDRVSYEQYFGPGTRLTVT.

This clonotype was seen a few times. The chain has TRBV28 and TRBJ2-3; tentative D call: TRBD2 (6 bases). The CDR3 length is 16 residues. The germline V and J ends were trimmed by 3 bases and 4 bases, with 17 bases remaining between them. Germline-derived CDR1 and CDR2 are MDHEN and SYDVKM. Here the CDR3 DNA reads TGTGCCAGCAGTTTCGTACAGACTAGTATGCCAGATACGCAGTATTTT. It codes for CASSFVQTSMPDTQYF.

This clonotype was seen more than once but under ten times. This chain connects TRBV12-3 or TRBV12-4 to TRBJ1-5; 10 bases are shared with TRBD1. CDR3 length equals 16 residues. V was clipped by 1 base and J by 6 bases; unmatched bases: 6. The CDR3 coding sequence is TGTGCCAGCAGTTTAGTAGCGACAGGGGGCGGTCAGCCCCAGCATTTT. This gives the protein CASSLVATGGGQPQHF.

The chain is built from TRBV12-3 or TRBV12-4 and TRBJ2-1, with TRBD1 matching over 8 bases. The CDR3 loop spans 12 amino acids. V lost 7 bases, J lost 10 bases, and 6 bases stayed unmatched. The CDR3: CASTLRDREQFF. As DNA, the CDR3 is TGTGCCAGCACTCTAAGGGACAGGGAGCAGTTCTTC.

This chain uses TRBV27 with TRBJ1-6; D is undetermined. Germline V gene lookup returns CDR1 MNHEY and CDR2 SMNVEV (reference sequence). The CDR3 covers 14 residues. Trimming removed 3 bases from V and 7 bases from J, with 10 bases in between. CDR3 amino acids: CASSFAEVNSPLHF. The DNA for the CDR3 is TGTGCCAGCAGTTTTGCGGAAGTCAATTCACCCCTCCACTTT.

This rearrangement joins TRBV21-1 to TRBJ2-1. TRBV21-1 is flagged as a pseudogene. The CDR3 spans 13 residues. Here the CDR3 reads CASSKTSINEQFF. CDR3 DNA: TGTGCCAGCAGCAAGACGAGTATCAATGAGCAGTTCTTC.